This entry describes one T cell receptor beta chain. Its specificity is unknown. The source of the sample is a study of T cell responses to AZD1222 COVID-19 vaccine. Overall study results and limits: With dominance at 160-218 and 743-854, vaccine-associated CD4 TCRs spanned spike. Seropositive AZD1222 recipients at baseline numbered only five or six. Clonal diversity was possibly underestimated, and the donors were mostly white British, with more females.

Only in-frame clones appear in the TCRdb table, and some are missing; sequencing was by immunoSEQ multiplex PCR. The table records about 120,000 clones, about 83% of them present only once. The length of the CDR3 is 15 residues. Germline V gene data show CDR1 as LGHDT and CDR2 as YNNKEL (reference sequence). V lost 5 bases to trimming and J lost 3 bases; unmatched junction nucleotides: 8. This sequence joins TRBV3-1 (or the pseudogene TRBV3-2) and TRBJ2-7, with 9 bases identical to TRBD2. The TCR sequence derives from an adult in good health. The sequencing used peripheral blood, collected on day 0 of AZD1222 vaccination. CDR3 loop: CASSSDSGRIYEQYF. The CDR3 region has the DNA TGTGCCAGCAGCTCGGACAGCGGGAGGATCTACGAGCAGTACTTC.